One and the same sample provided the 30 T cell receptor beta chains below, sequenced in a study of beta chain features in type 1 diabetes. General study findings and limits: Shorter TCRB CDR3s, moderately but significantly so, marked every one of the four CD4+ subsets in Type 1 diabetes patients.

Reverse transcribing all isolated RNA meant expressed TCRB transcripts were sequenced. Clones were sequenced by immunoSEQ multiplex PCR, and TCRdb holds only the in-frame ones, with some missing. The repertoire consists of about 400,000 clones, with around 13% occurring once and the leading ten covering roughly 0.0097%. The antigens these receptors bind are not known. Sample: naive CD4+ T cells from blood. The receptors shown here come from a woman in her late teens or twenties with type 1 diabetes.

Points on this clone: This specimen includes other DNA sequences encoding the same CDR3. V usage is TRBV9 and J usage is TRBJ2-7; D is ambiguous. Germline V gene lookup returns CDR1 SGDLS and CDR2 YYNGEE. V was trimmed by 0 bases and J by 3 bases, leaving 7 bases between them. The CDR3 is 13 amino acids. The CDR3 bases are TGTGCCAGCAGCGTAGGAGGAGTCTACGAGCAGTACTTC. This gives the protein CASSVGGVYEQYF.

This sequence joins TRBV5-1 and TRBJ2-3; tentatively, D is TRBD2 (5 bases). This CDR3 spans 15 amino acids. Trimming removed 0 bases from V and 3 bases from J, with 11 bases in between. Germline CDR1 is SGHRS and CDR2 is YFSETQ. The CDR3 spells CASSLGGSATDTQYF. Written as DNA, the CDR3 is TGCGCCAGCAGCTTGGGGGGTAGCGCGACAGATACGCAGTATTTT.

This clone has more than one count but fewer than ten. The chain uses TRBV6-5 and TRBJ1-2; 9 nucleotides align to TRBD1. CDR1 is MNHEY, CDR2 SVGAGI, per germline. CDR3 length: 14 residues. The ends lost 8 bases at V and 3 bases at J; junction bases unmatched: 7. The CDR3: CASAATGGDYGYTF. The CDR3 DNA follows: TGTGCCAGCGCTGCCACAGGGGGCGACTATGGCTACACCTTC.

A few counts support this clone. The chain carries TRBV7-9 and TRBJ2-7, with a tentative D call TRBD2 (5 bases). Germline-derived CDR1 and CDR2 are SEHNR and FQNEAQ (reference sequence). This CDR3 has 14 amino acids. V lost 2 bases to trimming and J lost 0 bases, with 8 bases between them. As DNA, the CDR3 is TGTGCCAGCAGCTTAAGAGGGAACTCCTACGAGCAGTACTTC. This translates into CASSLRGNSYEQYF.

V and J are TRBV29-1 and TRBJ2-5, with 7 bases lining up with TRBD2. CDR3 size: 13 residues. With 7 bases clipped from V and 2 bases from J, the junction kept 7 bases outside the gene matches. CDR1 is SQVTM, CDR2 ANQGSEA, per germline. The CDR3 loop is CSGGGKLQETQYF. In DNA form, the CDR3 reads TGCAGCGGGGGGGGGAAACTTCAAGAGACCCAGTACTTC.

This clone came up a few times. V gene TRBV5-4 combines with J gene TRBJ2-5, with unresolved D. Trimming pared 0 bases from V and 4 bases from J, leaving 10 bases between. The CDR3 sequence is 14 residues long. Germline V gives CDR1 SGHNT, CDR2 YYREEE (reference sequence). CDR3 protein: CASSLDNYLETQYF. The CDR3 nucleotides are TGTGCCAGCAGCTTGGACAACTATCTAGAGACCCAGTACTTC.

This clone was found a few times. This sequence joins TRBV2 and TRBJ1-6, with TRBD1 as a possible D gene (6 bases). Trimming removed 10 bases from V and 7 bases from J, with 17 bases in between. The germline V gene encodes CDR1 SNHLY and CDR2 FYNNEI. This CDR3 comprises 14 residues. This CDR3 reads CATTIRGGNSPLHF. CDR3 nucleotides: TGTGCCACTACGATCCGGGGGGGCAATTCACCCCTCCACTTT.

This chain joins TRBV18 and TRBJ1-2; TRBD1 matches at 12 bases. The CDR3 has 17 amino acids. CDR1 and CDR2 (germline): KGHSH, LQKENI. Trimming removed 3 bases from V and 4 bases from J; junction bases left unmatched: 9. The CDR3 reads CASSPAGQGARGYGYTF. For the CDR3, the DNA is TGTGCCAGCTCACCCGCGGGACAGGGGGCGCGGGGCTATGGCTACACCTTC.

In the case of this clone: Other DNA sequences in the same sample also yield this CDR3. The J gene is TRBJ1-1, the V gene TRBV29-1; the D gene is possibly TRBD1 (5 bases). CDR1 and CDR2 from the germline V gene are SQVTM and ANQGSEA. CDR3 length: 10 amino acids. Trimming left V 6 bases short and J 7 bases short, with 9 bases between. The CDR3 sequence: CSVATGEAFF. The CDR3 coding sequence is TGCAGCGTCGCTACAGGTGAAGCTTTCTTT.

There are a few counts of this clone. The rearrangement links TRBV19 to TRBJ2-4; a weak D match, TRBD1 (5 bases). The germline V gene encodes CDR1 LNHDA and CDR2 SQIVND (reference sequence). Trimming took 8 bases from V and 12 from J, leaving 20 bases between them. The CDR3 contains 13 residues. The CDR3 reads CASGPAARVGQYF. The CDR3 DNA reads as TGTGCCAGTGGCCCGGCGGCCAGGGTGGGTCAGTACTTC.

The rearrangement joins TRBV9 to TRBJ2-3, with 14 bases fitting TRBD2. Losses at the gene ends were 3 bases for V and 6 bases for J; bases not matched to a gene: 9. The CDR3 consists of 17 residues. Germline V gives CDR1 SGDLS, CDR2 YYNGEE. The DNA of the CDR3 is TGTGCCAGCAGCGGACTGACTAGCGGGAGGGCCAAGGATACGCAGTATTTT. The encoded protein is CASSGLTSGRAKDTQYF.

The chain recombines TRBV18 with TRBJ2-1; TRBD2 is a possible D gene (5 bases). This CDR3 has 15 amino acids. V was clipped by 4 bases and J by 0 bases, with 10 bases between them. The V gene's germline CDR1 is KGHSH and CDR2 LQKENI. The CDR3 reads CASSLDSSSYNEQFF. CDR3 in DNA: TGTGCCAGCTCACTGGACTCAAGCTCCTACAATGAGCAGTTCTTC.

This clone was observed a handful of times. The chain recombines TRBV6-5 with TRBJ2-1; TRBD2 is a possible D gene (5 bases). Germline V CDR1 and CDR2: MNHEY, SVGAGI. This CDR3 is built from 14 residues. Trimming removed 10 bases from V and 0 bases from J, with 13 bases in between. CDR3 DNA sequence: TGTGCCACATCCGAGGGTAGCTCCTACAATGAGCAGTTCTTC. Its translation is CATSEGSSYNEQFF.

This clone has a handful of counts. J is TRBJ1-5 and V is TRBV13; D unclear. V was clipped by 0 bases and J by 6 bases, with 3 bases between them. The CDR3 runs to 12 residues. From germline, CDR1 is PRHDT and CDR2 FYEKMQ (reference sequence). The CDR3 sequence: CASSLGLQPQHF. The CDR3, as DNA: TGTGCCAGCAGCTTAGGCCTTCAGCCCCAGCATTTT.

This clone showed up just a few times. This sequence joins TRBV18 and TRBJ2-1; 8 bases map to TRBD1. The CDR3 is made up of 16 amino acids. Germline values: CDR1 KGHSH, CDR2 LQKENI. After removal of 2 bases from V and 0 bases from J, the junction contained 3 bases not matched to a gene. CDR3 bases: TGTGCCAGCTCACCAGGAACAGGGGGCTCCTACAATGAGCAGTTCTTC. Protein product: CASSPGTGGSYNEQFF.

This clone was observed a few times. The chain recombines TRBV9 with TRBJ1-5, with D perhaps matching TRBD1 (5 bases). Looked up from germline, CDR1 is SGDLS and CDR2 is YYNGEE. The V gene lost 0 bases and the J gene lost 7 bases, with 17 bases spanning the gap. This CDR3 region has 16 residues. This CDR3 is CASSVGPDSSGQPQHF. CDR3 in DNA: TGTGCCAGCAGCGTAGGACCAGACAGCTCCGGACAGCCCCAGCATTTT.

This clone was picked up a small number of times. The V gene is TRBV6-5, the J gene TRBJ2-7; TRBD2 matches 7 bases. CDR3 length: 12 amino acids. Germline CDR1 is MNHEY and CDR2 is SVGAGI. V was clipped by 7 bases and J by 2 bases; unmatched bases: 2. The CDR3 DNA is TGTGCCAGCACCAGCGGGACCTACGAGCAGTACTTC. Translating gives CASTSGTYEQYF.

The chain carries TRBV6-5 and TRBJ2-1, with D unclear. The CDR3 is 15 amino acids. CDR1 is MNHEY, CDR2 SVGAGI, per germline. V gave up 0 bases and J gave up 0 bases, with 6 bases separating them. CDR3 nucleotide sequence: TGTGCCAGCAGTTACTCCTTGAGCTCCTACAATGAGCAGTTCTTC. The encoded protein is CASSYSLSSYNEQFF.

This clone was counted between two and nine times. The chain combines TRBV5-1 with TRBJ1-2; maybe TRBD1 (5 bases). V was shortened by 4 bases and J by 2 bases, with 15 bases between the two germline ends. The CDR3 is made up of 15 amino acids. CDR1 is SGHRS, CDR2 YFSETQ, per germline. The CDR3 region is CASSPGRDYNYGYTF. In nucleotides, the CDR3 is TGCGCCAGCAGCCCCGGAAGGGACTACAACTATGGCTACACCTTC.

The rearrangement joins TRBV9 to TRBJ1-1, with D perhaps matching TRBD1 (5 bases). Germline V gene sequence: CDR1 SGDLS, CDR2 YYNGEE. V shed 3 bases and J shed 0 bases, with 9 bases lying between them. The CDR3 has 14 amino acids. This CDR3 is CASSATGLNTEAFF. CDR3 DNA sequence: TGTGCCAGCAGCGCCACAGGTCTGAACACTGAAGCTTTCTTT. Full variable domain (rest looked up from reference TRBV9 and TRBJ1-1): DSGVTQTPKHLITATGQRVTLRCSPRSGDLSVYWYQQSLDQGLQFLIQYYNGEERAKGNILERFSAQQFPDLHSELNLSSLELGDSALYFCASSATGLNTEAFFGQGTRLTVV.

The CDR3 loop is CASSPGRGDQPQHF. The DNA of the CDR3 is TGTGCCAGCAGCCCAGGGAGGGGGGACCAGCCCCAGCATTTT. This sequence joins TRBV11-2 and TRBJ1-5; TRBD1 might be the D (6 bases). The CDR3 is 14 residues long. V dropped 5 bases and J dropped 7 bases, with 15 bases sitting between them. Germline V CDR1 and CDR2: SGHAT, FQNNGV. Drawing the rest from reference TRBV11-2 and TRBJ1-5, the complete variable domain is EAGVAQSPRYKIIEKRQSVAFWCNPISGHATLYWYQQILGQGPKLLIQFQNNGVVDDSQLPKDRFSAERLKGVDSTLKIQPAKLEDSAVYLCASSPGRGDQPQHFGDGTRLSIL.

This clone was seen a few times. The J gene is TRBJ1-1, the V gene TRBV28; D is undetermined. Germline lookup yields CDR1 MDHEN and CDR2 SYDVKM. CDR3 length: 13 residues. Trimming took 2 bases from V and 8 from J, leaving 12 bases between them. The CDR3 loop reads CASSLLASREAFF. The DNA for the CDR3 is TGTGCCAGCAGTTTACTAGCCTCTCGGGAAGCTTTCTTT.

The J gene is TRBJ2-6, the V gene TRBV6-6; 8 bases match TRBD2. The CDR3 consists of 12 residues. V dropped 7 bases and J dropped 8; count of bases not matched to a gene: 1. Per germline, CDR1 MNHNY and CDR2 SVGAGI (reference sequence). Here the CDR3 DNA reads TGTGCCAGCACGGGAGGGCCCAACGTCCTGACTTTC. Translated, it gives CASTGGPNVLTF.

The V and J genes are TRBV7-7 and TRBJ2-3; the match to TRBD1 covers 8 bases. This CDR3 region has 15 residues. CDR1 and CDR2 (germline): SSHAT, FNYEAQ (reference sequence). Germline trimming cut 1 base from V and 3 bases from J; bases unmatched to any gene: 3. Written as DNA, the CDR3 is TGTGCCAGCAGCTTAGGGGACAGGAGTACAGATACGCAGTATTTT. It translates to CASSLGDRSTDTQYF.

The V call is TRBV30, the J call TRBJ2-5, with 9 bases aligning to TRBD2. The CDR3 extends over 14 amino acids. Germline CDR1 reads GTSNPN; CDR2 reads SVGIG (reference sequence). The trim removed 7 bases at V and 5 bases at J, leaving 11 bases unmatched. CDR3 sequence: CASRSGSWMETQYF. The CDR3 coding sequence is TGTGCCTCGCGTAGCGGGAGTTGGATGGAGACCCAGTACTTC.

The V gene is TRBV25-1, the J gene TRBJ1-1; D gene uncertain. This CDR3 region has 13 residues. Trimming removed 1 base from V and 4 bases from J, with 7 bases in between. The germline CDR1 and CDR2 sequences are MGHDK and SYGVNS. The CDR3 bases are TGTGCCAGCAGTGAATCGGCGGTCACTGAAGCTTTCTTT. This sequence encodes CASSESAVTEAFF.

A few counts support this clone. This sequence joins TRBV7-6 and TRBJ1-5; a possible D gene is TRBD1 (5 bases). Per the germline V gene, CDR1 is SGHVS and CDR2 is FNYEAQ. The CDR3 spans 14 residues. Trimming removed 5 bases at V and 7 bases at J, with 15 bases between. The CDR3 DNA follows: TGTGCCAGCAGCCCAAGGGGAATATACCAGCCCCAGCATTTT. Translating gives CASSPRGIYQPQHF.

This clone has only a few counts. The V and J genes are TRBV4-3 and TRBJ2-1, with 8 bases that match TRBD1. J lost 3 bases, V lost 3 bases, and 7 bases had no gene match. Germline V gene data show CDR1 as LGHNA and CDR2 as YSLEER. The CDR3 is 16 residues long. This chain's CDR3 is CASSQLDRGFYNEQFF. CDR3 sequence (DNA): TGCGCCAGCAGCCAGCTAGACAGGGGCTTCTACAATGAGCAGTTCTTC.

This clone occurred a few times. DNA for the CDR3: TGTGCCAGCAGCGTACGGGGGTCTTCCTATGGCTACACCTTC. Protein product: CASSVRGSSYGYTF. The V and J genes are TRBV9 and TRBJ1-2; weak D call: TRBD1 (5 bases). CDR3 length: 14 amino acids. Trimming took off 1 base at V and 4 bases at J, with 11 bases between the two ends. CDR1 and CDR2 from the germline V gene are SGDLS and YYNGEE.

CDR3 sequence reads: CASSTRQGANYGYTF. CDR3 coding DNA: TGTGCCAGCAGCACCCGACAGGGAGCTAACTATGGCTACACCTTC. This chain links TRBV9 with TRBJ1-2, with 7 bases aligning to TRBD1. This CDR3 is built from 15 residues. After removal of 4 bases from V and 0 bases from J, the junction contained 6 bases not matched to a gene. From germline, CDR1 is SGDLS and CDR2 YYNGEE.